The 25 T cell receptor beta chains below all came from one sample that was sequenced in a study of blood T cell repertoires in COVID-19 (dated by TCRdb to the early 2020s). The library was made by the immunoSEQ multiplex PCR assay. TCRdb obtained this table from immuneACCESS and retained in-frame rearrangements with V and J assigned. These tables miss some clones; where compared with another copy, unresolved V genes account for less than half of the shortfall, and the remainder is unexplained. The sample data list some 150,000 clones, and more than 70% of these were observed just once. The top ten clonotypes cover approximately 3% of the sample. The sequencing sample was made of peripheral blood. These receptors originate from a man between 60 and 70 years old with acute or convalescent COVID-19.

This rearrangement joins TRBV4-2 to TRBJ1-2, with a tentative D call TRBD1 (6 bases). Germline V gene data show CDR1 as LGHNA and CDR2 as YNFKEQ. CDR3 length: 17 amino acids. The ends were cut back, 3 bases at V and 3 bases at J, with 20 bases in the middle. The CDR3 loop is CASSQVTGQGHYYGYTF. As DNA, the CDR3 is TGTGCCAGCAGCCAGGTAACAGGGCAGGGGCATTACTATGGCTACACCTTC.

The chain is built from TRBV24-1 and TRBJ1-1; D gene unclear. CDR3 length: 12 amino acids. The V gene's germline CDR1 is KGHDR and CDR2 SFDVKD. V lost 6 bases and J 1 base, leaving 5 bases between the germline ends. The CDR3 spells CATSPGNTEAFF. CDR3 DNA sequence: TGTGCCACCAGTCCGGGGAACACTGAAGCTTTCTTT.

The chain carries TRBV12-3 or TRBV12-4 and TRBJ2-3; TRBD1 might be the D (6 bases). The V and J ends lost 6 bases and 5 bases respectively, with 12 bases between them. The CDR3 sequence is 13 residues long. The CDR3 region is CASRGAFGDTQYF. DNA of the CDR3: TGTGCCAGCAGGGGGGCATTTGGAGATACGCAGTATTTT.

The V and J genes are TRBV5-1 and TRBJ1-1, with D maybe TRBD1 (6 bases). Between the trimmed V and J ends, which lost 4 bases and 1 base, there was a span of 14 bases. Germline V gene data show CDR1 as SGHRS and CDR2 as YFSETQ. This CDR3 has 15 residues. The CDR3 reads CASSLRGGRNTEAFF. CDR3 in DNA: TGCGCCAGCAGCCTGCGGGGGGGCCGGAACACTGAAGCTTTCTTT.

J is TRBJ2-7 and V is TRBV10-1; D remains ambiguous. The CDR3 sequence is 12 residues long. Germline V lookup: CDR1 WNHNN, CDR2 SYGVQD (reference sequence). CDR3 sequence reads: CTRVPYFYEQYF. The CDR3 DNA reads TGCACCCGTGTGCCCTATTTCTACGAGCAGTACTTC.

The J gene is TRBJ1-6, the V gene TRBV28; D is unresolved. The CDR3 has 16 amino acids. V lost 5 bases and J lost 2, with 13 bases in between. CDR1 and CDR2 from the germline V gene are MDHEN and SYDVKM. CDR3 coding DNA: TGTGCCAGCAGTCCCACCGACGGGACCTATAATTCACCCCTCCACTTT. This translates into CASSPTDGTYNSPLHF.

The chain joins TRBV6-4 to TRBJ1-1; a weak D match, TRBD1 (6 bases). This CDR3 has 18 residues. Germline CDR1 MRHNA, CDR2 SNTAGT. The V gene lost 3 bases and the J gene lost 0 bases, with 20 bases spanning the gap. This CDR3 is CASSEAQRQEKLNTEAFF. The CDR3 DNA follows: TGTGCCAGCAGTGAGGCCCAGCGACAGGAGAAATTGAACACTGAAGCTTTCTTT.

V and J are TRBV2 and TRBJ2-3, with 13 bases aligning to TRBD2. This CDR3 has 17 amino acids. The germline gives CDR1 SNHLY, CDR2 FYNNEI. With 5 bases clipped from V and 3 bases from J, the junction kept 8 bases outside the gene matches. CDR3 DNA: TGTGCCAGCAGTCGCGGGACTAGCGGGGCGAAAACAGATACGCAGTATTTT. Its translation: CASSRGTSGAKTDTQYF.

The chain links TRBV19 to TRBJ2-2; no definite D call. The germline gives CDR1 LNHDA, CDR2 SQIVND (reference sequence). The CDR3 length is 16 residues. The V gene lost 1 base and the J gene lost 1 base, with 10 bases spanning the gap. The CDR3 spells CASSIGRAVNTGELFF. The CDR3 DNA follows: TGTGCCAGTAGTATAGGGAGAGCAGTGAACACCGGGGAGCTGTTTTTT.

V gene TRBV23-1 combines with J gene TRBJ1-4; 7 bases align to TRBD1. TRBV23-1 belongs to the ORF category, with a function that is uncertain. CDR3 length: 15 amino acids. After removal of 6 bases from V and 0 bases from J, the junction contained 4 bases not matched to a gene. The DNA of the CDR3 is TGCGCCAGCAGGCTGGGACAGACAACTAATGAAAAACTGTTTTTT. It is translated as CASRLGQTTNEKLFF.

Only a few counts were recorded for this clone. V and J are TRBV27 and TRBJ1-1; D might be TRBD1 (5 bases). There are 13 residues in the CDR3. Per germline, CDR1 MNHEY and CDR2 SMNVEV (reference sequence). V gave up 3 bases and J gave up 2 bases, with 7 bases separating them. The DNA for the CDR3 is TGTGCCAGCAGTTTCACAGGAAACACTGAAGCTTTCTTT. Translating gives CASSFTGNTEAFF.

V gene TRBV29-1 combines with J gene TRBJ1-3; D may be TRBD1 (6 bases). The germline V and J ends were trimmed by 5 bases and 5 bases, with 13 bases remaining between them. CDR1 is SQVTM, CDR2 ANQGSEA, per germline. The CDR3 loop spans 13 amino acids. The CDR3 is CSVIRTDRNTIYF. For the CDR3, the DNA is TGCAGCGTTATAAGGACAGACCGAAACACCATATATTTT.

V usage is TRBV29-1 and J usage is TRBJ1-1; D possibly corresponds to TRBD1 (6 bases). From germline, CDR1 is SQVTM and CDR2 ANQGSEA. The CDR3 is 15 amino acids. V was shortened by 6 bases and J by 1 base, with 18 bases between the two germline ends. The CDR3 protein is CSVQSGGPGNTEAFF. CDR3 nucleotide sequence: TGCAGCGTACAATCGGGGGGGCCGGGGAACACTGAAGCTTTCTTT.

This clone has just one count. The J gene is TRBJ1-5, the V gene TRBV11-2, with 8 bases aligning to TRBD1. The J segment lost 6 bases and the V segment lost 4 bases, leaving 5 bases of the junction unmatched. This CDR3 is 14 amino acids long. Germline CDR1 reads SGHAT; CDR2 reads FQNNGV. The CDR3: CASSSDRGGQPQHF. The CDR3 DNA reads as TGTGCCAGCAGCTCCGACAGGGGCGGTCAGCCCCAGCATTTT.

The J gene is TRBJ2-3, the V gene TRBV27, with D perhaps matching TRBD1 (6 bases). The germline CDR1 and CDR2 sequences are MNHEY and SMNVEV (reference sequence). The CDR3 sequence is 17 residues long. Deletions cut 6 bases from V and 4 bases from J, with 23 bases between. In DNA, the CDR3 is TGTGCCAGCAGCAAAACTACCATGGGCAGGGGTGCAGATACGCAGTATTTT. It translates to CASSKTTMGRGADTQYF.

The count of this clone is one. This chain connects TRBV7-2 to TRBJ2-3; 11 bases align to TRBD2. Germline lookup yields CDR1 SGHTA and CDR2 FQGNSA. The V gene end was trimmed by 2 bases and the J gene end by 2 bases; junction bases not matched to a gene: 9. The CDR3 length is 18 residues. This chain's CDR3 is CASSLSQLAGAITDTQYF. The CDR3 DNA reads as TGTGCCAGCAGCTTATCGCAACTAGCGGGGGCCATCACAGATACGCAGTATTTT.

This chain joins TRBV19 and TRBJ1-6; 7 positions agree with TRBD1. Per germline, CDR1 LNHDA and CDR2 SQIVND (reference sequence). The CDR3 has 18 amino acids. V was clipped by 2 bases and J by 7 bases; unmatched bases: 14. CDR3: CASSIRRSAGTVNSPLHF. The DNA for the CDR3 is TGTGCCAGTAGTATAAGGAGGTCCGCCGGGACAGTAAATTCACCCCTCCACTTT.

The rearrangement joins TRBV7-9 to TRBJ1-2; TRBD1 agrees at 7 bases. This CDR3 contains 15 residues. In germline, CDR1 is SEHNR, CDR2 FQNEAQ (reference sequence). V was pared by 6 bases and J by 0 bases, with 7 bases of the junction left unmatched. DNA for the CDR3: TGTGCCAGCAGGAACAGGGGCGAAGCTAACTATGGCTACACCTTC. The encoded protein is CASRNRGEANYGYTF.

The chain employs TRBV7-3 and TRBJ2-1, with 9 bases aligning to TRBD1. V gave up 6 bases and J gave up 9 bases; unmatched junction bases: 9. The CDR3 has 14 amino acids. Germline assignment: CDR1 SGHTA and CDR2 FQGTGA. In DNA form, the CDR3 reads TGTGCCAGCAGTTCGGGACAGGGTCTCGGTGAGCAGTTCTTC. Translating gives CASSSGQGLGEQFF.

This chain uses TRBV13 with TRBJ2-7; possibly TRBD2 for D (7 bases). Per germline, CDR1 PRHDT and CDR2 FYEKMQ (reference sequence). CDR3 length: 14 amino acids. V shed 5 bases and J shed 5 bases, with 16 bases lying between them. CDR3 sequence: CASSRRGGSNEQYF. DNA of the CDR3: TGTGCCAGCAGCCGGAGGGGGGGATCAAACGAGCAGTACTTC.

The chain uses TRBV27 and TRBJ1-5; 8 bases are a match to TRBD1. Germline CDR1 reads MNHEY; CDR2 reads SMNVEV (reference sequence). The CDR3 is 15 amino acids. V lost 5 bases and J lost 7; bases outside the gene matches: 10. The DNA of the CDR3 is TGTGCCAGCAGTAATACAGGGGGAACGGGGCAGCCCCAGCATTTT. This encodes CASSNTGGTGQPQHF.

This clone was found once. The gene calls are TRBV7-9 and TRBJ2-3; D remains unclear. The germline CDR1 and CDR2 sequences are SEHNR and FQNEAQ (reference sequence). V was trimmed by 7 bases and J by 1 base, leaving 9 bases between them. The length of the CDR3 is 13 residues. The CDR3, as DNA: TGTGCCAGCACCAGCTCAGGCACAGATACGCAGTATTTT. It yields the protein CASTSSGTDTQYF. Supplemented by reference TRBV7-9 and TRBJ2-3, the full variable domain reads DTGVSQNPRHKITKRGQNVTFRCDPISEHNRLYWYRQTLGQGPEFLTYFQNEAQLEKSRLLSDRFSAERPKGSFSTLEIQRTEQGDSAMYLCASTSSGTDTQYFGPGTRLTVL.

The chain couples TRBV3-1 (or the pseudogene TRBV3-2) to TRBJ2-6; maybe TRBD1 (6 bases). The V gene's germline CDR1 is LGHDT and CDR2 YNNKEL (reference sequence). CDR3 length: 16 residues. V dropped 5 bases and J dropped 4 bases, with 15 bases sitting between them. The CDR3 sequence is CASSSYQGYGANVLTF. Written as DNA, the CDR3 is TGTGCCAGCAGCTCCTATCAGGGGTACGGGGCCAACGTCCTGACTTTC.

This clone was observed a few times. The chain links TRBV19 to TRBJ2-6; D gene unclear. Trimming took 0 bases from V and 1 from J, leaving 4 bases between them. The CDR3 sequence is 15 residues long. Looked up from germline, CDR1 is LNHDA and CDR2 is SQIVND (reference sequence). Here the CDR3 DNA reads TGTGCCAGTAGTATAGACCTTTCTGGGGCCAACGTCCTGACTTTC. Translated, it gives CASSIDLSGANVLTF.

This clone was seen only once. J is TRBJ1-2 and V is TRBV2; 7 bases fit TRBD1. V gave up 7 bases and J gave up 8 bases; unmatched junction bases: 4. This CDR3 spans 11 amino acids. Germline CDR1 SNHLY, CDR2 FYNNEI. CDR3 coding DNA: TGTGCCAGCAAAAGGGGGCCAGGCTACACCTTC. This codes for CASKRGPGYTF.